This T cell receptor beta chain came from a study of shared clonotypes between healthy human individuals. CDR1 PRHDT and CDR2 FYEKMQ come from the germline V gene (reference sequence). This CDR3 is 14 amino acids long. V lost 3 bases and J 6 bases, leaving 11 bases between the germline ends. Measured with immunoSEQ multiplex PCR; TCRdb has only the in-frame clones, and not every one. The sample yields approximately 1.5 million clones, roughly 98.5% seen once. This clone has a single count. The chain joins TRBV13 to TRBJ2-2; D perhaps matches TRBD1 (6 bases). This sequence originates from a man younger than 45 in good health. Sequencing used naive CD4+ T cells sorted from blood. Subset defined: CD45RA+ positively selected. The DNA of the CDR3 is TGTGCCAGCAGCTTGATCAGGGGTCCCGGGGAGCTGTTTTTT. The encoded protein is CASSLIRGPGELFF.